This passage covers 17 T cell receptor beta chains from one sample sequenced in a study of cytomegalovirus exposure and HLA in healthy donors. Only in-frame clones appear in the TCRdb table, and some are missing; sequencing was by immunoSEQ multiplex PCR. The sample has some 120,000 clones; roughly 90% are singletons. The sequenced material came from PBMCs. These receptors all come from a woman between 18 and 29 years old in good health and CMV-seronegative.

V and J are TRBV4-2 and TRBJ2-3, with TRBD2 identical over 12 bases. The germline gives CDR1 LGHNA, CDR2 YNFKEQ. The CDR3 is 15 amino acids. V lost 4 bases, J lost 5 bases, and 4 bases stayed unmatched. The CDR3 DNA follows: TGTGCCAGCAGCCGAAGACTAGCGGGAGAAGATACGCAGTATTTT. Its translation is CASSRRLAGEDTQYF.

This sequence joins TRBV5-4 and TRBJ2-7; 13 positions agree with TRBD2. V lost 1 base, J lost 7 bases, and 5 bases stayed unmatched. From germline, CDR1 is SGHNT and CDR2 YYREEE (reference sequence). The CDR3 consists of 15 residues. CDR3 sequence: CASSLRLAGGEEQYF. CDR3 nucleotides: TGTGCCAGCAGCTTGAGACTAGCGGGAGGTGAAGAGCAGTACTTC. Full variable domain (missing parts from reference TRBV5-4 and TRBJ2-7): ETGVTQSPTHLIKTRGQQVTLRCSSQSGHNTVSWYQQALGQGPQFIFQYYREEENGRGNFPPRFSGLQFPNYSSELNVNALELDDSALYLCASSLRLAGGEEQYFGPGTRLTVT.

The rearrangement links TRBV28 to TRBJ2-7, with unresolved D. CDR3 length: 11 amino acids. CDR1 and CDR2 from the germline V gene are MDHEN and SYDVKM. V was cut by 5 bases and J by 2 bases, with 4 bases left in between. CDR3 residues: CASSLAYEQYF. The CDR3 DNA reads TGTGCCAGCAGTCTAGCCTACGAGCAGTACTTC. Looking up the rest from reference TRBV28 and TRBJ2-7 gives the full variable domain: DVKVTQSSRYLVKRTGEKVFLECVQDMDHENMFWYRQDPGLGLRLIYFSYDVKMKEKGDIPEGYSVSREKKERFSLILESASTNQTSMYLCASSLAYEQYFGPGTRLTVT.

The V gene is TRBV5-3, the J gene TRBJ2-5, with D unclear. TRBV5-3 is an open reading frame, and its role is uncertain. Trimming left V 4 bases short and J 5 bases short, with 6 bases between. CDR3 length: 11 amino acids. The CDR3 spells CARSLSETQYF. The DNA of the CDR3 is TGTGCCAGAAGCCTCTCGGAGACCCAGTACTTC.

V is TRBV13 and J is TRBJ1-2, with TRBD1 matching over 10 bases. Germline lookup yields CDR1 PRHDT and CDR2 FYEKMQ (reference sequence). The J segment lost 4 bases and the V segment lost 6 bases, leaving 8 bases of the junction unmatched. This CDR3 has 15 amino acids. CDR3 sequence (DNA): TGTGCCAGCAGTCCCTGGGGACAGGGGACCTATGGCTACACCTTC. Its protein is CASSPWGQGTYGYTF.

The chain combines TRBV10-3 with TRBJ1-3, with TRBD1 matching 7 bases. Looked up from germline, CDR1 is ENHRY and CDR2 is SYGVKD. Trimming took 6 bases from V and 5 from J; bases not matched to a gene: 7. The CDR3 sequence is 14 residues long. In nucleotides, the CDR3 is TGTGCCATCAGAGAGACAGGGAATAGAAACACCATATATTTT. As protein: CAIRETGNRNTIYF.

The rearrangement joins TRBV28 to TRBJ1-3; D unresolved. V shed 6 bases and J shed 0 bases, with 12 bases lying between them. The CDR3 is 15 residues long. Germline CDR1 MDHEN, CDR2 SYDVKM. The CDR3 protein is CASRREGSSGNTIYF. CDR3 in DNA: TGTGCCAGCAGGCGAGAAGGGAGCTCTGGAAACACCATATATTTT.

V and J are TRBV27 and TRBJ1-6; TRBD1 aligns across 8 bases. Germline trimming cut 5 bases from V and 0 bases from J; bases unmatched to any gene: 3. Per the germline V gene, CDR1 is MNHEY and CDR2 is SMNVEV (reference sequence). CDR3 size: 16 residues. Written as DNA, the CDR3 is TGTGCCAGCAGTGTCGGACAGGGCTCCTATAATTCACCCCTCCACTTT. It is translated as CASSVGQGSYNSPLHF.

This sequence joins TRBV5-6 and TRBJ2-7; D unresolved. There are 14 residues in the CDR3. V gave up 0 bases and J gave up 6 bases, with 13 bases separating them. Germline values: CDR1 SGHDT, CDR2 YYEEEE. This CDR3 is CASSLGAVEGEQYF. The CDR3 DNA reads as TGTGCCAGCAGCTTGGGGGCAGTGGAAGGCGAGCAGTACTTC.

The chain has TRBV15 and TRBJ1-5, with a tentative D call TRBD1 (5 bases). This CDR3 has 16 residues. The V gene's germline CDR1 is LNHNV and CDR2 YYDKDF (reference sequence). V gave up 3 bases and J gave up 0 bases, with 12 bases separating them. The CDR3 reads CATSRRGGPSNQPQHF. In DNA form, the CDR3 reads TGTGCCACCAGCAGGCGCGGGGGACCTAGCAATCAGCCCCAGCATTTT.

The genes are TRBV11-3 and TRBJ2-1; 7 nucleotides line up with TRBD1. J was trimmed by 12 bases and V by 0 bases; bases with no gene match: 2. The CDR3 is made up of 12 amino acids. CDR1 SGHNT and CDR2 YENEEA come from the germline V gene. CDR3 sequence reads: CASSLEAGGQFF. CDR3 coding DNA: TGTGCCAGCAGCTTAGAGGCAGGGGGGCAGTTCTTC.

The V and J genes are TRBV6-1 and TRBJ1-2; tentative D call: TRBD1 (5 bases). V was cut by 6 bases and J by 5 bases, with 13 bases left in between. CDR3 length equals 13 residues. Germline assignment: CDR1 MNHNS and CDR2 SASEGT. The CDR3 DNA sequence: TGTGCCAGCAGCGAGGAGGGGTTATATGGCTACACCTTC. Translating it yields CASSEEGLYGYTF.

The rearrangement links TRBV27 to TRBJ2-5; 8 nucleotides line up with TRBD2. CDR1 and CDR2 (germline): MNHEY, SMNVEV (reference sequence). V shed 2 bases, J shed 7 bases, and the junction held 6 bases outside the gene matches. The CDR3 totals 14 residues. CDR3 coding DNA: TGTGCCAGCAGTTTAGGAGCGGGAGTGGGGACCCAGTACTTC. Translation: CASSLGAGVGTQYF.

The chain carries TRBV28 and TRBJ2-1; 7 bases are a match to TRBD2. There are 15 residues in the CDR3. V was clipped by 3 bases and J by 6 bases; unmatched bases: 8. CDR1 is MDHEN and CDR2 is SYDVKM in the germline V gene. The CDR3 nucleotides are TGTGCCAGCAGTTTTGTGGCGGGAGCGGCCAATGAGCAGTTCTTC. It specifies CASSFVAGAANEQFF.

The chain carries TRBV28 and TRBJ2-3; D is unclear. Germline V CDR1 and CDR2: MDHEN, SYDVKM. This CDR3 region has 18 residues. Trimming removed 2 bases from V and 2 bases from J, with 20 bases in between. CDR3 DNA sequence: TGTGCCAGCAGTTTAGGTGGCCTTGGGCCTTATGACACAGATACGCAGTATTTT. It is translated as CASSLGGLGPYDTDTQYF.

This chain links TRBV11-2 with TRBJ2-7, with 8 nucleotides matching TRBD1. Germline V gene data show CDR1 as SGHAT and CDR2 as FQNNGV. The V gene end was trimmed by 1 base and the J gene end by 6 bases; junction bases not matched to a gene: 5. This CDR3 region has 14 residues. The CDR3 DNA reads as TGTGCCAGCAGCTTAGGACAGGGGAATGGCGAGCAGTACTTC. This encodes CASSLGQGNGEQYF.

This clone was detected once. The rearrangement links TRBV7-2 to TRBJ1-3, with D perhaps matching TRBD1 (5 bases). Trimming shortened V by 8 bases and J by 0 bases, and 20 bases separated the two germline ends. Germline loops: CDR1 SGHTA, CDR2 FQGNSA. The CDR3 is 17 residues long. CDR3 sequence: CASRPIRGGNSGNTIYF. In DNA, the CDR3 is TGTGCCAGCCGACCGATAAGGGGCGGAAACTCTGGAAACACCATATATTTT.